This entry is about one T cell receptor beta chain. Antigen: not known. The data belong to a study of T cell responses to AZD1222 COVID-19 vaccine. Study-wide context: Both about-4-week and about-12-week second-dose recipients were combined. Whole-study findings and limits: Repertoires were collected only later (after the peak T cell response had occurred). Spike-specific TCR breadth and depth grew following two AZD1222 doses.

Sequenced by immunoSEQ multiplex PCR; TCRdb stores in-frame clones only, minus some. The table lists around 150,000 clones, 80% to 95% of them singletons. V lost 7 bases and J lost 2; bases outside the gene matches: 9. Per germline, CDR1 MDHEN and CDR2 SYDVKM. This CDR3 region has 15 residues. Material: peripheral blood, obtained on day 0 of AZD1222 vaccination. The TCR sequence derives from an adult in good health. The chain recombines TRBV28 with TRBJ1-1; the match to TRBD1 covers 8 bases. CDR3 DNA sequence: TGTGCCAGCACCTCAACGACAGGGGCCAACACTGAAGCTTTCTTT. Its protein product is CASTSTTGANTEAFF.